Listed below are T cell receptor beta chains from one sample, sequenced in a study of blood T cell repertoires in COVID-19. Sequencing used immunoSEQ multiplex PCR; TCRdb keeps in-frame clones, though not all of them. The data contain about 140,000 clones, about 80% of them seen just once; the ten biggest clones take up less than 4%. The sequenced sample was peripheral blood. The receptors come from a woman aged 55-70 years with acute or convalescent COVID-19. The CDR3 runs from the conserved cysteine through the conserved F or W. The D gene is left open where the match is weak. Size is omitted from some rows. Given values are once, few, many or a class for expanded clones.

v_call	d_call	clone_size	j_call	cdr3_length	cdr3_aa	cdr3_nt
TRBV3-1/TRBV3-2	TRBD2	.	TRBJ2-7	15	CASSQGLAGLHEQYF	TGTGCCAGCAGCCAAGGATTAGCGGGTTTACACGAGCAGTACTTC
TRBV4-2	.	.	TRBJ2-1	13	CASRPTGVGEQFF	TGTGCCAGCAGGCCGACAGGAGTAGGTGAGCAGTTCTTC
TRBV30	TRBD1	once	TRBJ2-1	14	CAWSGETGANEQFF	TGTGCCTGGAGTGGGGAGACAGGGGCGAATGAGCAGTTCTTC
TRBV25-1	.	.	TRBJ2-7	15	CASSGSLPSSYEQYF	TGTGCCAGCAGTGGCTCTCTGCCCAGCTCCTACGAGCAGTACTTC
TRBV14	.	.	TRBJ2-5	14	CASSRQGPQETQYF	TGTGCCAGCAGCCGGCAGGGTCCCCAAGAGACCCAGTACTTC
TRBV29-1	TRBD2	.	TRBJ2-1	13	CSGGLAGYNEQFF	TGCAGCGGCGGACTAGCGGGATACAATGAGCAGTTCTTC
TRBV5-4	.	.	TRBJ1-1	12	CASGRGNTEAFF	TGTGCCAGCGGCAGAGGTAACACTGAAGCTTTCTTT
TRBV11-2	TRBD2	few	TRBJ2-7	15	CASSLGTSGSGEQYF	TGTGCCAGCAGCTTAGGGACTAGCGGGAGTGGGGAGCAGTACTTC
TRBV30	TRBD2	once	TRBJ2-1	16	CAWRAWGAGGPNEQFF	TGTGCCTGGAGGGCCTGGGGAGCGGGAGGGCCGAATGAGCAGTTCTTC
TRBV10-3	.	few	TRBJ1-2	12	CANRAPQRGYTF	TGTGCCAACCGAGCCCCACAGAGAGGCTACACCTTC
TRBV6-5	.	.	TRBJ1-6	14	CASTASIDNSPLHF	TGTGCCAGCACCGCTTCTATCGATAATTCACCCCTCCACTTT
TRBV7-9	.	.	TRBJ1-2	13	CASSLRESGGYTF	TGTGCCAGCAGCTTACGGGAGAGTGGCGGCTACACCTTC
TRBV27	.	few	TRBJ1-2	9	CATCYGYTF	TGTGCCACCTGTTATGGCTACACCTTC
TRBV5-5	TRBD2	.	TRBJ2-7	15	CASSLFEGRAYEQYF	TGTGCCAGCAGCTTGTTCGAGGGGAGGGCCTACGAGCAGTACTTC
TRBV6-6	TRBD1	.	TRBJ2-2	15	CASSFRQGYTGELFF	TGTGCCAGCAGTTTCAGACAGGGATACACCGGGGAGCTGTTTTTT
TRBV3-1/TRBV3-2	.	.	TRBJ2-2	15	CASSRSAGSDGELFF	TGTGCCAGCAGCCGTTCAGCGGGTAGTGACGGGGAGCTGTTTTTT
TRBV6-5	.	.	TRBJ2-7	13	CASRAQQLDEQYF	TGTGCCAGCAGAGCCCAACAGCTGGACGAGCAGTACTTC
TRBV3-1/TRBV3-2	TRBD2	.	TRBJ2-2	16	CASTTGLAGNTGELFF	TGTGCCAGCACAACAGGACTAGCGGGGAACACCGGGGAGCTGTTTTTT
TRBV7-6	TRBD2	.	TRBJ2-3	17	CASSLVGAAGGPDTQYF	TGTGCCAGCAGCTTAGTGGGCGCCGCGGGAGGGCCAGATACGCAGTATTTT
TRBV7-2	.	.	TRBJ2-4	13	CASSLVRLEAQYF	TGTGCCAGCAGCTTAGTAAGGCTAGAGGCTCAGTACTTC
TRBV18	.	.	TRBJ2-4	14	CASSPGQGRNIQYF	TGTGCCAGCTCACCAGGTCAGGGTAGGAACATTCAGTACTTC
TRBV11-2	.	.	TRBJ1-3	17	CASSLGANRGSGNTIYF	TGTGCCAGCAGCTTAGGGGCCAATCGGGGGTCTGGAAACACCATATATTTT
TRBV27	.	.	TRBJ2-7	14	CASSIVVGGNEQYF	TGTGCCAGCAGTATAGTCGTAGGCGGCAACGAGCAGTACTTC
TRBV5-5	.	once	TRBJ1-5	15	CASSSVAQFNQPQHF	TGTGCCAGCAGCTCGGTCGCACAGTTCAATCAGCCCCAGCATTTT
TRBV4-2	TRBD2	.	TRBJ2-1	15	CASSQDAGVGNEQFF	TGTGCCAGCAGCCAAGACGCGGGAGTGGGCAATGAGCAGTTCTTC
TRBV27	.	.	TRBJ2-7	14	CASSLSGPANEQYF	TGTGCCAGCAGTTTATCGGGGCCCGCTAACGAGCAGTACTTC
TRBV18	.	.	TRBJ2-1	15	CASSPPVRSSGEQFF	TGTGCCAGCTCACCACCGGTCCGGAGCTCAGGGGAGCAGTTCTTC
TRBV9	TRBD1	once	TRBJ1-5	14	CASSATGDNQPQHF	TGTGCCAGCAGCGCGACAGGGGACAATCAGCCCCAGCATTTT
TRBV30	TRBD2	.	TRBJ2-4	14	CAWSASGGHNIQYF	TGTGCCTGGAGTGCTAGCGGAGGGCATAACATTCAGTACTTC
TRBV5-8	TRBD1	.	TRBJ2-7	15	CASSLVGQGLYEQYF	TGTGCCAGCAGCTTAGTAGGACAGGGTCTCTACGAGCAGTACTTC
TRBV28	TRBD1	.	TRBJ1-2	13	CASSTQGLYGYTF	TGTGCCAGCAGTACACAGGGGCTCTATGGCTACACCTTC
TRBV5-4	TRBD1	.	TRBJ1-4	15	CASSPSTGPNEKLFF	TGTGCCAGCAGCCCATCGACAGGGCCTAATGAAAAACTGTTTTTT
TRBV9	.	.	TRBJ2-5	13	CASSVAFQETQYF	TGTGCCAGCAGCGTAGCGTTCCAAGAGACCCAGTACTTC
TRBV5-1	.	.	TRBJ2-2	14	CASSLTGNTGELFF	TGCGCCAGCAGCCTGACAGGGAACACCGGGGAGCTGTTTTTT
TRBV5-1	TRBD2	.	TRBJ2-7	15	CASSLGVAGGNEQYF	TGCGCCAGCAGCTTGGGAGTAGCGGGAGGGAACGAGCAGTACTTC
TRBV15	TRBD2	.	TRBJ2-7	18	CATSSLRRTSGRSNEQYF	TGTGCCACCAGCTCACTACGTCGGACTAGCGGGAGAAGTAACGAGCAGTACTTC
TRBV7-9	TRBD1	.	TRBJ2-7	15	CASSLEGQGRNEQYF	TGTGCCAGCAGCTTGGAAGGACAGGGACGGAACGAGCAGTACTTC
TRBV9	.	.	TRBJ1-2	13	CASSEGVSYDYTF	TGTGCCAGCAGCGAGGGGGTCAGTTATGACTACACCTTC
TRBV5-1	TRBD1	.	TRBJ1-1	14	CASSQGQGSTEAFF	TGCGCCAGCAGCCAAGGACAGGGGAGCACTGAAGCTTTCTTT
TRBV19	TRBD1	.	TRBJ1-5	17	CASSMDRVVLGNQPQHF	TGTGCCAGTAGTATGGACAGGGTTGTTTTGGGCAATCAGCCCCAGCATTTT
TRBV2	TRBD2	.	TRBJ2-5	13	CASRREYQETQYF	TGTGCCAGCAGGCGGGAGTACCAAGAGACCCAGTACTTC
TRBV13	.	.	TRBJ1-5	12	CASSLGLQPQHF	TGTGCCAGCAGCTTAGGTCTTCAGCCCCAGCATTTT
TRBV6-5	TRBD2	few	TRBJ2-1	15	CASGRGRPSYNEQFF	TGTGCCAGCGGTCGCGGGAGGCCTTCCTACAATGAGCAGTTCTTC
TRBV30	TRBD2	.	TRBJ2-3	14	CAWLTSGGPDTQYF	TGTGCCTGGTTGACTAGCGGGGGCCCAGATACGCAGTATTTT
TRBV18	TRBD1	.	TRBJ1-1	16	CASSPPQGAGYTEAFF	TGTGCCAGCTCACCCCCCCAGGGGGCGGGGTACACTGAAGCTTTCTTT
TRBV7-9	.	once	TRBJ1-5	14	CASSVGGSNQPQHF	TGTGCCAGCAGCGTGGGGGGTAGCAATCAGCCCCAGCATTTT
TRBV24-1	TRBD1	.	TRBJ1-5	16	CATSDPDRVSNQPQHF	TGTGCCACCAGTGACCCCGACAGGGTGAGCAATCAGCCCCAGCATTTT
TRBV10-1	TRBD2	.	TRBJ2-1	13	CASRTSGYNEQFF	TGCGCCAGCAGGACTAGCGGCTACAATGAGCAGTTCTTC